This entry concerns a single T cell receptor beta chain. Between the trimmed V and J ends, which lost 5 bases and 2 bases, there was a span of 14 bases. Germline lookup yields CDR1 SGHDT and CDR2 YYEEEE. CDR3 length: 14 amino acids. The data derive from a study of cytomegalovirus exposure and HLA in healthy donors. Vbeta (60) and Jbeta (13) primers were used in the PCR. The repertoire was sequenced with immunoSEQ multiplex PCR; TCRdb's copy has only in-frame clones and lacks some. The sample lists under 150,000 clones; about four fifths were seen once. This chain uses TRBV5-6 with TRBJ2-7; D may be TRBD2 (6 bases). The sequenced sample consisted of PBMCs. The sequence was collected from a male donor in good health and CMV-seronegative. The CDR3 protein is CASRSASDTYEQYF. The CDR3 DNA reads TGTGCCAGCAGGTCCGCTAGCGACACCTACGAGCAGTACTTC. Full variable domain (missing parts from reference TRBV5-6 and TRBJ2-7): DAGVTQSPTHLIKTRGQQVTLRCSPKSGHDTVSWYQQALGQGPQFIFQYYEEEERQRGNFPDRFSGHQFPNYSSELNVNALLLGDSALYLCASRSASDTYEQYFGPGTRLTVT.